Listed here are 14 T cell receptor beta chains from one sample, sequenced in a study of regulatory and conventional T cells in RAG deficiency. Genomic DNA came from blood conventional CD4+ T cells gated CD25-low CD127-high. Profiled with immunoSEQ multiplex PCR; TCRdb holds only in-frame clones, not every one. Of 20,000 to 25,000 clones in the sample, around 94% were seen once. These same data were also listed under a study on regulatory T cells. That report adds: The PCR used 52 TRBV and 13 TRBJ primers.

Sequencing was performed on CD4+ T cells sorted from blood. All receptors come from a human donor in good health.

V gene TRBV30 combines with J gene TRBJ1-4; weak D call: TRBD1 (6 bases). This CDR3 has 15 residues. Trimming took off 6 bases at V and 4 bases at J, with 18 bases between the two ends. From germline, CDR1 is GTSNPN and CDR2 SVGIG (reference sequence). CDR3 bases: TGTGCCTGTAATCCAGGGGCAAGTCTTAATGAAAAACTGTTTTTT. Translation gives CACNPGASLNEKLFF.

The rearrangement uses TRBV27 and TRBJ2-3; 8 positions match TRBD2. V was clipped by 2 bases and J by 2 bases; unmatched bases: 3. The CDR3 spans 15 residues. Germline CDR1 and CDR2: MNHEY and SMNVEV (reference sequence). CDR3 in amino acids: CASSLQAGVTDTQYF. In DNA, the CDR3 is TGTGCCAGCAGTTTACAAGCGGGAGTCACAGATACGCAGTATTTT.

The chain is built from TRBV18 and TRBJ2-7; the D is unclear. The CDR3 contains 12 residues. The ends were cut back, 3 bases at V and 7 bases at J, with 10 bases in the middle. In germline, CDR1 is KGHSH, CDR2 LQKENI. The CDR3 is CASSPELGEQYF. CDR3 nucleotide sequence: TGTGCCAGCTCACCGGAGTTGGGAGAGCAGTACTTC.

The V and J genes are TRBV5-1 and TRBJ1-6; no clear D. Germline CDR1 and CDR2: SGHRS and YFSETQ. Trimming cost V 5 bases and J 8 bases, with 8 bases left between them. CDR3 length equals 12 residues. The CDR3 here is CASRAGDSPLHF. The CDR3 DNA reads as TGCGCCAGCAGGGCCGGGGATTCACCCCTCCACTTT.

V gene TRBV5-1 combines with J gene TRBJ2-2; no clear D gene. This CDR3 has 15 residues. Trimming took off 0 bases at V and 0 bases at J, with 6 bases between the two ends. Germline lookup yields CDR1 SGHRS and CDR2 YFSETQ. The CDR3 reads CASSLVTTNTGELFF. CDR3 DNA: TGCGCCAGCAGCTTGGTGACGACGAACACCGGGGAGCTGTTTTTT.

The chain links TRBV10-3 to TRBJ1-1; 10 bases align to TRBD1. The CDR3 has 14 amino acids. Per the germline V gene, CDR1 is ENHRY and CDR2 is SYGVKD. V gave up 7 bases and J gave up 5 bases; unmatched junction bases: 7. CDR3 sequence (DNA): TGTGCCATCATCGCGGACAGGGGGGAGACTGAAGCTTTCTTT. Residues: CAIIADRGETEAFF.

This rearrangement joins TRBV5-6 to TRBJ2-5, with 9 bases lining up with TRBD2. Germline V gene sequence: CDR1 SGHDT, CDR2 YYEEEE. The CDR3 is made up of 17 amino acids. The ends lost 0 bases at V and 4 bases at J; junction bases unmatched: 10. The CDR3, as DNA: TGTGCCAGCAGCTTGGCCCTAGGCGGGAGGGCCCCAGAGACCCAGTACTTC. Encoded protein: CASSLALGGRAPETQYF.

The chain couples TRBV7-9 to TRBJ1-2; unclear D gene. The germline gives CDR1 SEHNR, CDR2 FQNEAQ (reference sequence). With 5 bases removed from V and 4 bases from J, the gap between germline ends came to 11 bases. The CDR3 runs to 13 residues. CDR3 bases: TGTGCCAGCAGCCCGGACGGTATCTATGGCTACACCTTC. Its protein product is CASSPDGIYGYTF. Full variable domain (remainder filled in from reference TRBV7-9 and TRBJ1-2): DTGVSQNPRHKITKRGQNVTFRCDPISEHNRLYWYRQTLGQGPEFLTYFQNEAQLEKSRLLSDRFSAERPKGSFSTLEIQRTEQGDSAMYLCASSPDGIYGYTFGSGTRLTVV.

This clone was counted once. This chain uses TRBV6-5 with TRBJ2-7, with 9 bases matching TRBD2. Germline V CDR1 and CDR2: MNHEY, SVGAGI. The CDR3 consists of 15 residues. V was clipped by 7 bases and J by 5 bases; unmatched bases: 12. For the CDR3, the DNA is TGTGCCAGCATCCCCTGGGCGGGAGGGCCTCACGAGCAGTACTTC. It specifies CASIPWAGGPHEQYF.

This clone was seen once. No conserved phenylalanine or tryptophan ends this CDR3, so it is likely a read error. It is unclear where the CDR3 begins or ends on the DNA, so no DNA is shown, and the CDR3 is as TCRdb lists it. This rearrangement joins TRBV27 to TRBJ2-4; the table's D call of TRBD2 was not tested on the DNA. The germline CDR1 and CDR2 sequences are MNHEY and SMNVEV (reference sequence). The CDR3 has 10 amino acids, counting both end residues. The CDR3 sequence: CATSSGLAPL.

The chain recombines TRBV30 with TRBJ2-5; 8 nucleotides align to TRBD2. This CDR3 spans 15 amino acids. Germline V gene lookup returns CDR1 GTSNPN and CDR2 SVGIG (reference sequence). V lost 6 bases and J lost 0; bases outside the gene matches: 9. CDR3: CACPIAGTYQETQYF. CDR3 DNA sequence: TGTGCCTGCCCTATAGCGGGAACTTACCAAGAGACCCAGTACTTC. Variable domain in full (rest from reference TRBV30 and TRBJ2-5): SQTIHQWPATLVQPVGSPLSLECTVEGTSNPNLYWYRQAAGRGLQLLFYSVGIGQISSEVPQNLSASRPQDRQFILSSKKLLLSDSGFYLCACPIAGTYQETQYFGPGTRLLVL.

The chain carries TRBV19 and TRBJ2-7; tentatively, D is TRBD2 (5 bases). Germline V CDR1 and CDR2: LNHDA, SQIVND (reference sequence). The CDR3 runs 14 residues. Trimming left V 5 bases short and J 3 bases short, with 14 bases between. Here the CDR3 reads CASSGLTGNYEQYF. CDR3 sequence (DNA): TGTGCCAGTAGTGGGCTCACGGGGAACTACGAGCAGTACTTC.

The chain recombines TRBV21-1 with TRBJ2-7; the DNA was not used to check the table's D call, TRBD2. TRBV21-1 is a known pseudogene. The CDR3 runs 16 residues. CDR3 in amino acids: CASPGSDCNSSYEQYF. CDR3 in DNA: TGTGCCAGCCCCGGTTCGGACTGCAACAGCTCCTACGAGCAGTACTTC.

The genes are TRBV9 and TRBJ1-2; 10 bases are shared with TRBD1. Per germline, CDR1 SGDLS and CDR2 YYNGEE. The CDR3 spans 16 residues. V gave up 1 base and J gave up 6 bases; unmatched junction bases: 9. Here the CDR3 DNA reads TGTGCCAGCAGCGTAAATGACAGGGGGCGCAAGGATGGCTACACCTTC. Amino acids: CASSVNDRGRKDGYTF.